The sequence of this TCR beta chain was determined in a study of T-cell reconstitution after alpha-beta-depleted transplantation in children. The CDR3 is 14 amino acids. J lost 8 bases, V lost 1 base, and 6 bases had no gene match. It was with unique molecular identifiers that the TCRbeta library was prepared. One entry per CDR3 protein, called by TCRdb with MiXCR from the PCR reads. The sample holds about 410,000 distinct CDR3 sequences; roughly 22% are singletons and the top ten take over 3.5%. This clonotype was counted between two and nine times. This TCR came from a human donor who donated a stem cell graft to a child with acute myeloid leukemia. The rearrangement uses TRBV12-3 or TRBV12-4 and TRBJ1-2; 8 bases map to TRBD1. The input for sequencing was PBMCs from the stem cell graft donor, taken from the stem cell graft. CDR3 coding DNA: TGTGCCAGCAGTTTAGGAGACAGGGGATTCGGCTACACCTTC. Protein: CASSLGDRGFGYTF.